This T cell receptor (beta chain) was documented in a study of blood T cell repertoires in COVID-19. Study as a whole: PBMCs, B-cell-depleted T cells, or T cells were the source of the cDNA or gDNA that made up the material.

Germline assignment: CDR1 MGHDK and CDR2 SYGVNS. Trimming left V 8 bases short and J 0 bases short, with 5 bases between. CDR3 length: 12 residues. Methods used by the authors: Scientists estimated how many nucleated cells there were by amplifying reference gene primers. Sequencing was performed with immunoSEQ multiplex PCR; in TCRdb, only in-frame clones are kept and a portion is missing. V and J calls and clone size follow that table, whereas D and trimming were derived from the DNA. The top ten clones hold approximately 5.1% of a sample with approximately 150,000 clones, 75% to 90% of them seen once. Which cohort a participant joined came from the clinical history participants gave.

The chain uses TRBV25-1 and TRBJ1-3, with no clear D. This TCR was sampled from a man between 70 and 80 years old who had been exposed to COVID-19. Material for sequencing was PBMCs or T cells enriched from blood (not recorded which). The DNA for the CDR3 is TGTGCCAGCCGGAGCTCTGGAAACACCATATATTTT. As protein: CASRSSGNTIYF.